Each of the 29 T cell receptor beta chains below was sequenced from the same sample in a study of T cells in Graves' hyperthyroidism and ophthalmopathy. There were TCR beta CDR3 regions amplified from RNA transcripts. Primed by the HTBI set, a first-round RT-PCR was run on the TCR CDR3. One entry per CDR3 protein, called by TCRdb with MiXCR from the multiplex PCR reads. This table has approximately 620,000 distinct CDR3 sequences, approximately 14% appearing once. The specimen sequenced was blood. Receptors originate from a woman in her 30s with Graves' hyperthyroidism that later progressed to Graves' ophthalmopathy.

A few counts support this clonotype. The rearrangement joins TRBV9 to TRBJ2-1; D is perhaps TRBD1 (5 bases). The V end lost 0 bases, the J end lost 4 bases, and 5 bases lay between the germline ends. The CDR3 has 13 residues. The germline CDR1 and CDR2 sequences are SGDLS and YYNGEE. The CDR3 DNA follows: TGTGCCAGCAGCGTAGACAGGTACAATGAGCAGTTCTTC. This sequence encodes CASSVDRYNEQFF.

Regarding this clonotype: Since a much larger clone is just one base distant, this may be a read error. The gene calls are TRBV19 and TRBJ1-6; 10 bases align to TRBD1. This CDR3 contains 16 residues. Germline CDR1 is LNHDA and CDR2 is SQIVND (reference sequence). As DNA, the CDR3 is TGTGCCAGTAACTACCGGGACAGGGGTTATAATTCACCCCCCCACTTT. Residues: CASNYRDRGYNSPPHF. Looking up the rest from reference TRBV19 and TRBJ1-6 gives the full variable domain: DGGITQSPKYLFRKEGQNVTLSCEQNLNHDAMYWYRQDPGQGLRLIYYSQIVNDFQKGDIAEGYSVSREKKESFPLTVTSAQKNPTAFYLCASNYRDRGYNSPPHFGNGTRLTVT.

This clonotype was counted many times. J is TRBJ2-7 and V is TRBV5-1, with TRBD1 matching over 8 bases. Germline CDR1 is SGHRS and CDR2 is YFSETQ. V lost 4 bases, J lost 5 bases, and 14 bases stayed unmatched. CDR3 length: 16 residues. CDR3 sequence: CASSTTGTGQGHEQYF. The CDR3 nucleotides are TGCGCCAGCAGCACAACCGGGACAGGACAAGGTCACGAGCAGTACTTC. Filled out from reference TRBV5-1 and TRBJ2-7, the complete variable domain reads KAGVTQTPRYLIKTRGQQVTLSCSPISGHRSVSWYQQTPGQGLQFLFEYFSETQRNKGNFPGRFSGRQFSNSRSEMNVSTLELGDSALYLCASSTTGTGQGHEQYFGPGTRLTVT.

The chain is built from TRBV19 and TRBJ2-5; D gene uncertain. From germline, CDR1 is LNHDA and CDR2 SQIVND (reference sequence). The CDR3 runs 16 residues. Trimming took 3 bases from V and 0 from J, leaving 14 bases between them. This CDR3 is CASSITGHPDQETQYF. The DNA for the CDR3 is TGTGCCAGTAGTATTACCGGTCACCCGGACCAAGAGACCCAGTACTTC. Full variable domain (missing parts from reference TRBV19 and TRBJ2-5): DGGITQSPKYLFRKEGQNVTLSCEQNLNHDAMYWYRQDPGQGLRLIYYSQIVNDFQKGDIAEGYSVSREKKESFPLTVTSAQKNPTAFYLCASSITGHPDQETQYFGPGTRLLVL.

This clonotype occurred a few times. Just one base apart from a much larger clone, this may be a read error. This sequence joins TRBV11-1 and TRBJ2-1; D is perhaps TRBD1 (6 bases). This CDR3 contains 16 residues. V was cut by 1 base and J by 7 bases, with 17 bases left in between. The V gene's germline CDR1 is SGHAT and CDR2 FQDESV (reference sequence). CDR3 nucleotides: TGTGCCAGCAGCTTAGTGACAGGAAAGGGTACAAATGAGCAGTTCTTC. It yields the protein CASSLVTGKGTNEQFF.

This chain links TRBV5-4 with TRBJ1-1; D is ambiguous. Germline values: CDR1 SGHNT, CDR2 YYREEE (reference sequence). The CDR3 contains 14 residues. Trimming cost V 0 bases and J 5 bases, with 11 bases left between them. This chain's CDR3 is CASSLEGPVTEAFF. The CDR3, as DNA: TGTGCCAGCAGCTTGGAGGGCCCTGTGACTGAAGCTTTCTTT. Full variable domain (missing parts from reference TRBV5-4 and TRBJ1-1): ETGVTQSPTHLIKTRGQQVTLRCSSQSGHNTVSWYQQALGQGPQFIFQYYREEENGRGNFPPRFSGLQFPNYSSELNVNALELDDSALYLCASSLEGPVTEAFFGQGTRLTVV.

The sample holds many counts of this clonotype. The rearrangement uses TRBV7-2 and TRBJ2-7; 8 bases are a match to TRBD1. From germline, CDR1 is SGHTA and CDR2 FQGNSA. The V gene end was trimmed by 5 bases and the J gene end by 3 bases; junction bases not matched to a gene: 6. This CDR3 comprises 14 residues. The CDR3 sequence is CASSPGQVYYEQYF. The CDR3 coding sequence is TGTGCCAGCAGCCCGGGACAGGTATACTACGAGCAGTACTTC.

With respect to this clonotype: A much larger clone sits a single nucleotide away, making a read error possible. In this CDR3 the conserved last residue, phenylalanine or tryptophan, is missing, so a read error is likely. The chain links TRBV7-3 to TRBJ2-1, with no clear D. This CDR3 is built from 15 residues. The V end lost 2 bases, the J end lost 4 bases, and 12 bases lay between the germline ends. Per the germline V gene, CDR1 is SGHTA and CDR2 is FQGTGA. CDR3 DNA: TGTGCCAGCAGCTTACAAGGCTACCCTTACAATGAGCAGTTCCTC. This sequence encodes CASSLQGYPYNEQFL.

In this sample, this clonotype turned up a few times. The chain carries TRBV11-3 and TRBJ2-3, with D unclear. Germline CDR1 and CDR2: SGHNT and YENEEA. V was clipped by 3 bases and J by 5 bases, with 9 bases between them. The CDR3 extends over 13 amino acids. CDR3 nucleotides: TGTGCCAGCAGCTTTTCGGTTTTAGATACGCAGTATTTT. The encoded protein is CASSFSVLDTQYF.

This clonotype was recorded many times. This sequence joins TRBV4-3 and TRBJ2-3, with D possibly being TRBD1 (6 bases). Germline CDR1 and CDR2: LGHNA and YSLEER. The CDR3 has 14 residues. V dropped 4 bases and J dropped 4 bases, with 12 bases sitting between them. In DNA, the CDR3 is TGCGCCAGCAGCCCCTTCCCAGGGGCAGATACGCAGTATTTT. Translated: CASSPFPGADTQYF.

Of note for this clonotype: Possible read error: a much larger clone is one base away. CDR3 protein: CASSPPAQAGETQYF. CDR3 in DNA: TGTGCCAGCTCACCACCGGCCCAAGCGGGAGAGACCCAGTACTTC. This chain links TRBV18 with TRBJ2-5; the D gene is possibly TRBD2 (6 bases). Per germline, CDR1 KGHSH and CDR2 LQKENI. V was trimmed by 0 bases and J by 4 bases, leaving 12 bases between them. The CDR3 loop spans 15 amino acids.

The table lists this clonotype with a few counts. The rearrangement uses TRBV2 and TRBJ1-5; possible D gene TRBD1, 5 bases. With 8 bases removed from V and 6 bases from J, the gap between germline ends came to 14 bases. The CDR3 loop spans 13 amino acids. Germline-derived CDR1 and CDR2 are SNHLY and FYNNEI. The CDR3 DNA reads as TGTGCCAGCTTCAGGGAAGAGGGTCAGCCCCAGCATTTT. Encoded protein: CASFREEGQPQHF.

The J gene is TRBJ1-4, the V gene TRBV4-3; no clear D gene. This CDR3 comprises 13 residues. In germline, CDR1 is LGHNA, CDR2 YSLEER. Trimming left V 4 bases short and J 8 bases short, with 11 bases between. The CDR3 loop reads CASSPKGREKLFF. The CDR3 coding sequence is TGCGCCAGCAGCCCTAAAGGGAGAGAAAAACTGTTTTTT.

This clonotype was seen at least ten times. The CDR3 reads CSDSNFRDSDYGYTF. The CDR3, as DNA: TGCAGTGACTCAAATTTCCGGGACAGCGACTATGGCTACACCTTC. This sequence joins TRBV20-1 and TRBJ1-2; 7 nucleotides line up with TRBD1. CDR3 length: 15 residues. CDR1 and CDR2 from the germline V gene are DFQATT and SNEGSKA (reference sequence). V was clipped by 7 bases and J by 3 bases; unmatched bases: 14.

The sample holds a few counts of this clonotype. The J gene is TRBJ2-7, the V gene TRBV19, with D uncertain. The CDR3 runs to 11 residues. Trimming pared 7 bases from V and 3 bases from J, leaving 7 bases between. Germline values: CDR1 LNHDA, CDR2 SQIVND (reference sequence). This CDR3 reads CASMAGYEQYF. The DNA for the CDR3 is TGTGCCAGTATGGCCGGCTACGAGCAGTACTTC. The whole variable domain, filled in from reference TRBV19 and TRBJ2-7, reads DGGITQSPKYLFRKEGQNVTLSCEQNLNHDAMYWYRQDPGQGLRLIYYSQIVNDFQKGDIAEGYSVSREKKESFPLTVTSAQKNPTAFYLCASMAGYEQYFGPGTRLTVT.

The chain joins TRBV4-1 to TRBJ2-3; D possibly corresponds to TRBD1 (6 bases). Germline assignment: CDR1 MGHRA and CDR2 YSYEKL. Trimming cost V 11 bases and J 4 bases, with 19 bases left between them. The CDR3 spans 14 residues. Written as DNA, the CDR3 is TGCGCCGTTGACAGCGGAAGGGGGTCAGATACGCAGTATTTT. It encodes CAVDSGRGSDTQYF.

This clonotype was counted ten times or more. The chain links TRBV29-1 to TRBJ1-2; a possible D gene is TRBD1 (5 bases). Germline V gene sequence: CDR1 SQVTM, CDR2 ANQGSEA. The CDR3 loop spans 13 amino acids. V dropped 3 bases and J dropped 8 bases, with 16 bases sitting between them. This chain's CDR3 is CSVDRVPTRGYTF. CDR3 DNA: TGCAGCGTTGACAGGGTCCCGACGCGAGGCTACACCTTC.

This clonotype has at least ten counts. The rearrangement uses TRBV12-3 or TRBV12-4 and TRBJ1-1; TRBD1 is a possible D gene (6 bases). Trimming cost V 9 bases and J 5 bases, with 13 bases left between them. The CDR3 loop spans 12 amino acids. The CDR3 sequence is CASQQGSTEAFF. CDR3 DNA: TGTGCCAGTCAACAGGGCTCAACTGAAGCTTTCTTT.

In its sample, this clonotype was seen many times. The J gene is TRBJ2-7, the V gene TRBV10-3; no clear D gene. The CDR3 spans 9 residues. Germline V lookup: CDR1 ENHRY, CDR2 SYGVKD. V lost 8 bases and J 5 bases, leaving 4 bases between the germline ends. The CDR3, as DNA: TGTGCCATCGGACACGAGCAGTACTTC. This codes for CAIGHEQYF.

CDR3 DNA sequence: TGTGCCAGTAGTATTCAACGGGACTACGAGCAGTACTTC. Translation gives CASSIQRDYEQYF. V gene TRBV19 combines with J gene TRBJ2-7; possible D gene TRBD2, 5 bases. This CDR3 comprises 13 residues. Per germline, CDR1 LNHDA and CDR2 SQIVND (reference sequence). V lost 3 bases, J lost 3 bases, and 9 bases lay in between.

This clonotype was seen repeatedly, ten times or more. This rearrangement joins TRBV29-1 to TRBJ1-5; no reliable D call. CDR1 SQVTM and CDR2 ANQGSEA come from the germline V gene. This CDR3 comprises 12 residues. The V and J ends lost 6 bases and 0 bases respectively, with 6 bases between them. CDR3 in DNA: TGCAGCGTCCAACATAGCAATCAGCCCCAGCATTTT. It translates to CSVQHSNQPQHF.

This clonotype was seen repeatedly, ten times or more. The chain employs TRBV5-5 and TRBJ2-1; TRBD1 might be the D (6 bases). Trimming took 4 bases from V and 5 from J, leaving 13 bases between them. The CDR3 has 14 amino acids. Per the germline V gene, CDR1 is SGHKS and CDR2 is YYEKEE (reference sequence). The CDR3 DNA follows: TGTGCCAGCAGCCCTGTGGGGGCCCACAATGAGCAGTTCTTC. Protein sequence: CASSPVGAHNEQFF.

This clonotype was observed at least ten times. This chain joins TRBV27 and TRBJ2-2; the match to TRBD2 covers 12 bases. Trimming removed 3 bases from V and 6 bases from J; junction bases left unmatched: 8. The CDR3 extends over 17 amino acids. The germline gives CDR1 MNHEY, CDR2 SMNVEV (reference sequence). In DNA, the CDR3 is TGTGCCAGCAGTTTCGGGAGGGGACTAGCGGGTCCCGGGGAGCTGTTTTTT. Translating gives CASSFGRGLAGPGELFF.

This clonotype was picked up a small number of times. V usage is TRBV6-5 and J usage is TRBJ1-2; 8 nucleotides agree with TRBD1. Germline V CDR1 and CDR2: MNHEY, SVGAGI. This CDR3 region has 16 residues. V trimming: 0 bases; J trimming: 0 bases; junction bases outside the gene matches: 3. In DNA form, the CDR3 reads TGTGCCAGCAGTTACTCCCAGGGGGCGTCTAACTATGGCTACACCTTC. Protein product: CASSYSQGASNYGYTF.

As for this clonotype: A much more abundant neighbour one base away suggests this may be a read error. This chain uses TRBV11-2 with TRBJ1-1; 10 bases agree with TRBD1. CDR3 size: 15 residues. The germline V gene has CDR1 SGHAT and CDR2 FQNNGV. The DNA for the CDR3 is TGTGCCAGCAGCGTAGATACCGACAGGGGGCGTGGAGCTTTCTTT. Protein: CASSVDTDRGRGAFF.

A few counts support this clonotype. This rearrangement joins TRBV4-1 to TRBJ2-5; a possible D gene is TRBD2 (6 bases). This CDR3 has 16 residues. V lost 4 bases and J 2 bases, leaving 17 bases between the germline ends. Germline CDR1 reads MGHRA; CDR2 reads YSYEKL. The CDR3 sequence is CASSPEFGTYQETQYF. As DNA, the CDR3 is TGCGCCAGCAGCCCTGAATTCGGGACTTATCAAGAGACCCAGTACTTC.

This clonotype was detected ten times or more. The chain joins TRBV3-1 to TRBJ2-4; D is ambiguous. Germline loops: CDR1 LGHDT, CDR2 YNNKEL (reference sequence). V lost 1 base and J lost 2, with 15 bases in between. CDR3 length: 17 amino acids. The CDR3 coding sequence is TGTGCCAGCAGCCAAGGGGGTCTGGTCTTGACCAAAAACATTCAGTACTTC. Protein product: CASSQGGLVLTKNIQYF.

This clonotype was found many times. V is TRBV24-1 and J is TRBJ2-1, with a tentative D call TRBD1 (6 bases). Germline lookup yields CDR1 KGHDR and CDR2 SFDVKD. The ends were cut back, 3 bases at V and 9 bases at J, with 14 bases in the middle. The CDR3 is 14 amino acids. CDR3 protein: CATSDPGRRGEQFF. The CDR3 nucleotides read TGTGCCACCAGTGATCCTGGACGCAGGGGTGAGCAGTTCTTC.

This clonotype has at least ten counts. The J gene is TRBJ2-7, the V gene TRBV11-2, with D unclear. V lost 1 base to trimming and J lost 3 bases, with 7 bases between them. The CDR3 is 13 residues long. Germline CDR1 SGHAT, CDR2 FQNNGV. The CDR3 nucleotides read TGTGCCAGCAGCTTAGGCTCCGACTACGAGCAGTACTTC. Amino acids: CASSLGSDYEQYF.